Listed below are T cell receptor beta chains from one sample, sequenced in a study of T cell responses to AZD1222 COVID-19 vaccine. Profiling relied on immunoSEQ multiplex PCR, and the TCRdb table lists in-frame clones only, not all of them. The sample carries 100,000 to 140,000 clones, around 90% recorded once. The specimen comprised peripheral blood, sampled 28 days after the second AZD1222 dose. Every receptor here comes from an adult who received the AZD1222 COVID-19 vaccine. The CDR3 runs from the conserved cysteine through the conserved F or W. A D gene is named only where the DNA matches it firmly. Clone size appears in some rows only: once, few, many, or a class for an expanded clone.

d_gene: -
v_gene: TRBV27
abundance: -
j_gene: TRBJ1-5
CDR3aa: CASRGGEGNQPQHF
CDR3nt: TGTGCCAGCAGGGGGGGGGAGGGCAATCAGCCCCAGCATTTT

d_gene: TRBD1
v_gene: TRBV19
abundance: -
j_gene: TRBJ2-1
CDR3aa: CASTNFTGTGGYEQFF
CDR3nt: TGTGCCAGTACCAACTTCACCGGGACAGGGGGATATGAGCAGTTCTTC

d_gene: -
v_gene: TRBV2
abundance: once
j_gene: TRBJ2-3
CDR3aa: CASSEIGRGRTDTQYF
CDR3nt: TGTGCCAGCAGTGAAATCGGCAGGGGGAGGACAGATACGCAGTATTTT

d_gene: TRBD1
v_gene: TRBV11-2
abundance: -
j_gene: TRBJ2-7
CDR3aa: CASSLTGHGEQYF
CDR3nt: TGTGCCAGCAGCTTGACAGGGCACGGCGAGCAGTACTTC

d_gene: -
v_gene: TRBV15
abundance: -
j_gene: TRBJ1-1
CDR3aa: CATSRAPNTEAFF
CDR3nt: TGTGCCACCAGCAGAGCCCCTAACACTGAAGCTTTCTTT

d_gene: -
v_gene: TRBV2
abundance: -
j_gene: TRBJ2-5
CDR3aa: CASRRGHQETQYF
CDR3nt: TGTGCCAGCAGACGGGGCCATCAAGAGACCCAGTACTTC

d_gene: -
v_gene: TRBV28
abundance: -
j_gene: TRBJ2-2
CDR3aa: CATQLGITGELFF
CDR3nt: TGTGCCACTCAACTAGGGATCACCGGGGAGCTGTTTTTT

d_gene: -
v_gene: TRBV25-1
abundance: -
j_gene: TRBJ1-2
CDR3aa: CASSESPGRPGGYTF
CDR3nt: TGTGCCAGCAGTGAATCCCCGGGTCGCCCTGGAGGCTACACCTTC

d_gene: -
v_gene: TRBV7-2
abundance: -
j_gene: TRBJ2-7
CDR3aa: CASSLRWETGEQYF
CDR3nt: TGTGCCAGCAGCTTAAGGTGGGAAACAGGCGAGCAGTACTTC

d_gene: TRBD2
v_gene: TRBV11-2
abundance: -
j_gene: TRBJ2-7
CDR3aa: CASSSGTSGYEQYF
CDR3nt: TGTGCCAGCAGCTCGGGGACTAGCGGCTACGAGCAGTACTTC

d_gene: -
v_gene: TRBV19
abundance: -
j_gene: TRBJ1-1
CDR3aa: CASRWQENTEAFF
CDR3nt: TGTGCCAGTAGATGGCAGGAGAACACTGAAGCTTTCTTT

d_gene: -
v_gene: TRBV29-1
abundance: -
j_gene: TRBJ1-1
CDR3aa: CSVGLRDTVRNTEAFF
CDR3nt: TGCAGCGTTGGCCTAAGGGACACCGTAAGGAACACTGAAGCTTTCTTT

d_gene: TRBD1
v_gene: TRBV3-1/TRBV3-2
abundance: once
j_gene: TRBJ2-2
CDR3aa: CASSQVKPTGPGELFF
CDR3nt: TGTGCCAGCAGCCAAGTAAAGCCGACAGGGCCCGGGGAGCTGTTTTTT

d_gene: -
v_gene: TRBV10-3
abundance: -
j_gene: TRBJ1-6
CDR3aa: CAIKGGNAASGNSPLHF
CDR3nt: TGTGCCATCAAGGGGGGGAACGCCGCTTCTGGTAATTCACCCCTCCACTTT

d_gene: TRBD1
v_gene: TRBV27
abundance: once
j_gene: TRBJ1-1
CDR3aa: CASSPGQGIPNTEAFF
CDR3nt: TGTGCCAGCAGCCCGGGACAGGGCATTCCTAACACTGAAGCTTTCTTT

d_gene: TRBD1
v_gene: TRBV18
abundance: -
j_gene: TRBJ2-6
CDR3aa: CASSRQGSTDVLTF
CDR3nt: TGTGCCAGCTCACGACAGGGTTCTACCGACGTCCTGACTTTC

d_gene: -
v_gene: TRBV7-8
abundance: -
j_gene: TRBJ2-7
CDR3aa: CASGGGGSYEQYF
CDR3nt: TGTGCCAGCGGAGGAGGGGGTTCCTACGAGCAGTACTTC

d_gene: -
v_gene: TRBV7-9
abundance: -
j_gene: TRBJ2-7
CDR3aa: CATSEGRWGYEQYF
CDR3nt: TGTGCCACCTCCGAGGGCCGATGGGGTTACGAGCAGTACTTC

d_gene: -
v_gene: TRBV23-1
abundance: -
j_gene: TRBJ2-3
CDR3aa: CASSRRTGKTDTQYF
CDR3nt: TGCGCCAGCAGCCGGCGCACAGGTAAAACAGATACGCAGTATTTT

d_gene: -
v_gene: TRBV6-2/TRBV6-3
abundance: few
j_gene: TRBJ1-5
CDR3aa: CASSGSGHSSTQHF
CDR3nt: TGTGCCAGCAGCGGATCGGGACACTCCTCGACCCAGCATTTT

d_gene: -
v_gene: TRBV4-1
abundance: -
j_gene: TRBJ1-3
CDR3aa: CASSLLAPGSRDTIYF
CDR3nt: TGCGCCAGCAGCCTACTCGCCCCGGGCAGCCGAGACACCATATATTTT

d_gene: -
v_gene: TRBV6-1
abundance: large
j_gene: TRBJ1-2
CDR3aa: CASSEGPRPGYGYTF
CDR3nt: TGTGCCAGCAGTGAAGGGCCCCGACCGGGCTATGGCTACACCTTC

d_gene: -
v_gene: TRBV5-1
abundance: -
j_gene: TRBJ1-3
CDR3aa: CASSLGYSGNTIYF
CDR3nt: TGCGCCAGCAGCTTGGGTTATTCTGGAAACACCATATATTTT

d_gene: -
v_gene: TRBV27
abundance: -
j_gene: TRBJ2-1
CDR3aa: CASSAVLGSSYNEQFF
CDR3nt: TGTGCCAGCAGTGCCGTGTTAGGGAGCTCCTACAATGAGCAGTTCTTC

d_gene: -
v_gene: TRBV28
abundance: -
j_gene: TRBJ1-5
CDR3aa: CASSVGRATNQPQHF
CDR3nt: TGTGCCAGCAGTGTCGGCAGGGCCACGAATCAGCCCCAGCATTTT

d_gene: -
v_gene: TRBV5-1
abundance: once
j_gene: TRBJ1-1
CDR3aa: CASTNGENTEAFF
CDR3nt: TGCGCCAGCACCAACGGTGAGAACACTGAAGCTTTCTTT

d_gene: TRBD1
v_gene: TRBV28
abundance: -
j_gene: TRBJ1-5
CDR3aa: CASSLGTDGSNQPQHF
CDR3nt: TGTGCCAGCAGTCTCGGGACAGATGGGAGCAATCAGCCCCAGCATTTT

d_gene: -
v_gene: TRBV19
abundance: few
j_gene: TRBJ2-7
CDR3aa: CASSIGAARPSGEQYF
CDR3nt: TGTGCCAGTAGTATAGGGGCCGCTAGGCCGTCTGGAGAGCAGTACTTC

d_gene: -
v_gene: TRBV7-2
abundance: -
j_gene: TRBJ2-1
CDR3aa: CASSLPGTYNEQFF
CDR3nt: TGTGCCAGCAGCTTACCAGGAACATACAATGAGCAGTTCTTC

d_gene: TRBD2
v_gene: TRBV19
abundance: -
j_gene: TRBJ2-1
CDR3aa: CASSTSGLAGVSYNEQFF
CDR3nt: TGTGCCAGTAGTACCTCGGGACTAGCGGGGGTCTCCTACAATGAGCAGTTCTTC

d_gene: -
v_gene: TRBV18
abundance: -
j_gene: TRBJ2-2
CDR3aa: CASSRQNSNTGELFF
CDR3nt: TGTGCCAGCTCAAGACAGAATTCGAACACCGGGGAGCTGTTTTTT

d_gene: -
v_gene: TRBV9
abundance: -
j_gene: TRBJ2-7
CDR3aa: CASSVEGDEQYF
CDR3nt: TGTGCCAGCAGCGTAGAAGGGGATGAGCAGTACTTC

d_gene: TRBD2
v_gene: TRBV7-2
abundance: -
j_gene: TRBJ2-3
CDR3aa: CASSLRSGREDTQYF
CDR3nt: TGTGCCAGCAGCTTACGGAGCGGGAGAGAAGATACGCAGTATTTT

d_gene: -
v_gene: TRBV28
abundance: -
j_gene: TRBJ2-1
CDR3aa: CASTPRRSDRGDEQFF
CDR3nt: TGTGCCAGCACCCCCCGTAGGTCTGATAGGGGAGATGAGCAGTTCTTC

d_gene: -
v_gene: TRBV5-4
abundance: -
j_gene: TRBJ2-1
CDR3aa: CASSFTEYNEQFF
CDR3nt: TGTGCCAGCAGCTTCACGGAATACAATGAGCAGTTCTTC

d_gene: TRBD1
v_gene: TRBV5-4
abundance: -
j_gene: TRBJ1-1
CDR3aa: CASSLGQGMNTEAFF
CDR3nt: TGTGCCAGCAGCTTGGGACAGGGAATGAACACTGAAGCTTTCTTT

d_gene: -
v_gene: TRBV7-9
abundance: -
j_gene: TRBJ2-2
CDR3aa: CASSPANTGELFF
CDR3nt: TGTGCCAGCAGCCCGGCGAACACCGGGGAGCTGTTTTTT

d_gene: TRBD1
v_gene: TRBV30
abundance: -
j_gene: TRBJ1-1
CDR3aa: CAWSTGVSEAFF
CDR3nt: TGTGCCTGGTCCACAGGGGTCTCTGAAGCTTTCTTT

d_gene: TRBD2
v_gene: TRBV19
abundance: -
j_gene: TRBJ2-1
CDR3aa: CASSVGLPGGNEQFF
CDR3nt: TGTGCCAGTAGTGTGGGACTCCCGGGGGGCAATGAGCAGTTCTTC

d_gene: -
v_gene: TRBV7-6
abundance: -
j_gene: TRBJ1-6
CDR3aa: CASSRLVNSPLHF
CDR3nt: TGTGCCAGCAGCCGGTTGGTGAATTCACCCCTCCACTTT

d_gene: -
v_gene: TRBV10-2
abundance: -
j_gene: TRBJ1-1
CDR3aa: CASRHTGAGEAFF
CDR3nt: TGCGCCAGCAGGCACACGGGGGCAGGTGAAGCTTTCTTT

d_gene: TRBD1
v_gene: TRBV2
abundance: -
j_gene: TRBJ1-5
CDR3aa: CASNRQGELQPQHF
CDR3nt: TGTGCCAGCAACCGACAGGGTGAGCTTCAGCCCCAGCATTTT